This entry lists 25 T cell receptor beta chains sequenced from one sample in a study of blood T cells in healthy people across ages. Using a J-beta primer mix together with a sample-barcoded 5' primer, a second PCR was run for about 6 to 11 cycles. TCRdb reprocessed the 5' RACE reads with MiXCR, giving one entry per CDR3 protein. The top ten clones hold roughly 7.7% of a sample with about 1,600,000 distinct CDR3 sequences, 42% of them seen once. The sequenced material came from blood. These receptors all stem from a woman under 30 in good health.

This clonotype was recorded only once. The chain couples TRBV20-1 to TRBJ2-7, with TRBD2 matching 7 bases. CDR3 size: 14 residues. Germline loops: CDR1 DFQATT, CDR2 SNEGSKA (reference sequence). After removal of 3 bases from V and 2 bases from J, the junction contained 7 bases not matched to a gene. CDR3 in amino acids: CSASVGRPPYEQYF. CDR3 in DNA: TGCAGTGCTAGTGTCGGGAGGCCTCCCTACGAGCAGTACTTC.

The CDR3: CASSERDSYIHQPQHF. Written as DNA, the CDR3 is TGTGCCAGCAGTGAACGTGACAGTTATATTCATCAGCCCCAGCATTTT. V usage is TRBV6-1 and J usage is TRBJ1-5; a weak D match, TRBD1 (5 bases). V was trimmed by 2 bases and J by 5 bases, leaving 16 bases between them. This CDR3 region has 16 residues. Germline assignment: CDR1 MNHNS and CDR2 SASEGT.

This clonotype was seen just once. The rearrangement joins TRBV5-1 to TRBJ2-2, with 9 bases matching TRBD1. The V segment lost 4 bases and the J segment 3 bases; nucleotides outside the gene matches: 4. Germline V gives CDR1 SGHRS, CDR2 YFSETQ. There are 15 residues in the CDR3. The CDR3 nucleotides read TGCGCCAGCAGCGCAGACAGGGGGTACACCGGGGAGCTGTTTTTT. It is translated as CASSADRGYTGELFF.

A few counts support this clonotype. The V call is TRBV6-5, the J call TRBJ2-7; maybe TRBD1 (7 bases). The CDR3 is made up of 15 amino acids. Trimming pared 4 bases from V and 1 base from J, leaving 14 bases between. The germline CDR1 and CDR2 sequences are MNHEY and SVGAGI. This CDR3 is CASSSTTGRSYEQYF. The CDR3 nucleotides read TGTGCCAGCAGTTCAACGACAGGGAGGTCCTACGAGCAGTACTTC.

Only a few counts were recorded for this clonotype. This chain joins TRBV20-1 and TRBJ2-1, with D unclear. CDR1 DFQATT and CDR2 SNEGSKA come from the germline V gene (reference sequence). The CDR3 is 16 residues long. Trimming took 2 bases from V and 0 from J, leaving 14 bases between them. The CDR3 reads CSARSAGVGSYNEQFF. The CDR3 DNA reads TGCAGTGCTAGATCGGCTGGAGTAGGCTCCTACAATGAGCAGTTCTTC.

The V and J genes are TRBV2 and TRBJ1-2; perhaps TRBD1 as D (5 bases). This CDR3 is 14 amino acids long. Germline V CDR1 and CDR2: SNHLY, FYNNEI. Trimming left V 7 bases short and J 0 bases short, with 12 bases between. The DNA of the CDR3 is TGTGCCAGCATCCCGACAGTAGCTAACTATGGCTACACCTTC. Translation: CASIPTVANYGYTF.

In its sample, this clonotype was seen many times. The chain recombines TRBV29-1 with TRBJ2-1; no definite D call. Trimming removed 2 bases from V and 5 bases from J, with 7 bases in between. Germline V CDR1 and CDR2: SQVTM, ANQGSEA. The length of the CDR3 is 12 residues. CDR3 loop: CSVEQRDNEQFF. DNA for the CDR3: TGCAGCGTTGAACAACGGGACAATGAGCAGTTCTTC.

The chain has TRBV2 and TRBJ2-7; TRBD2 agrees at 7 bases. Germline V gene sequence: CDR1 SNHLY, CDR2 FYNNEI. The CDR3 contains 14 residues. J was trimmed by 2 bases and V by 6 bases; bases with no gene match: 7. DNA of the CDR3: TGTGCCAGCAGCGTCTACGCGGGGGCCTACGAGCAGTACTTC. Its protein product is CASSVYAGAYEQYF.

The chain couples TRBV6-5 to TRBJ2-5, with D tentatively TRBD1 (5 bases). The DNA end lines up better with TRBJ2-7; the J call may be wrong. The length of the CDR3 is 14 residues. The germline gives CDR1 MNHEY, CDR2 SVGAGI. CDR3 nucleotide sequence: TGTGCCAGCAGTGACAGTCTTCAAACCTACGAGCAGTACTTC. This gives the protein CASSDSLQTYEQYF.

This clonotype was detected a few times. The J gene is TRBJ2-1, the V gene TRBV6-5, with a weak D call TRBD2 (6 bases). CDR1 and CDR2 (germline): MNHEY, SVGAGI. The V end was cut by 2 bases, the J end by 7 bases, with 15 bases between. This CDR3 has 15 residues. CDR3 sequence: CASSYPGNGGNEQFF. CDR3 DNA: TGTGCCAGCAGTTACCCCGGAAACGGGGGAAATGAGCAGTTCTTC.

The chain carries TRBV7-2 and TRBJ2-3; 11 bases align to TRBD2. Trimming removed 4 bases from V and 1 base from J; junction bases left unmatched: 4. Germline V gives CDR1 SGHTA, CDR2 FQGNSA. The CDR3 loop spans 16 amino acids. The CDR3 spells CASSSAGLAGTDTQYF. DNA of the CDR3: TGTGCCAGCAGCTCAGCGGGACTAGCGGGCACAGATACGCAGTATTTT.

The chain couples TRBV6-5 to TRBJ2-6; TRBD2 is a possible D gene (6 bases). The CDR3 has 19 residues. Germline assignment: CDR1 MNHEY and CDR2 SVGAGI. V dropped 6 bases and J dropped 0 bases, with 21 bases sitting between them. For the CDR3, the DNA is TGTGCCAGCAGCTATGAACCAGCGGGCCCATACTCTGGGGCCAACGTCCTGACTTTC. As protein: CASSYEPAGPYSGANVLTF.

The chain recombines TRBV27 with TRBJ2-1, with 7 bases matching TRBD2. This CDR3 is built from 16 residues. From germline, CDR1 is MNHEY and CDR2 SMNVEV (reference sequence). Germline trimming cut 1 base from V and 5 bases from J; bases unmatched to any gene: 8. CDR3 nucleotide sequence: TGTGCCAGCAGTTTATTGCCGGGAGGTCTCGACAATGAGCAGTTCTTC. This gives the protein CASSLLPGGLDNEQFF.

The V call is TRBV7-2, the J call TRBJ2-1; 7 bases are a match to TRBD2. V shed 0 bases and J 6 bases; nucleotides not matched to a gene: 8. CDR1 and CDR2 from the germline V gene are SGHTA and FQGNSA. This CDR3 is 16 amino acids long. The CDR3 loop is CASSLAGGSSFNEQFF. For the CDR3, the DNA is TGTGCCAGCAGCTTAGCGGGCGGGAGCAGTTTCAATGAGCAGTTCTTC.

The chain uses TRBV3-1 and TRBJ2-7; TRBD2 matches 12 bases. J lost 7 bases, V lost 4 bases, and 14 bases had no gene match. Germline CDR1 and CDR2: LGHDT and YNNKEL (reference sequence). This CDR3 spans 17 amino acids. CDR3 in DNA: TGTGCCAGCAGCCCCTCTTCGAGACTAGCGGGAGACAATGAGCAGTACTTC. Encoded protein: CASSPSSRLAGDNEQYF.

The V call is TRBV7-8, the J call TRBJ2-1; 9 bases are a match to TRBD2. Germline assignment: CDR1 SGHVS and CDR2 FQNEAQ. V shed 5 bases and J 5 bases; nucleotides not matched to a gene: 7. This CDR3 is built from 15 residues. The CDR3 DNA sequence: TGTGCCAGCAGCGGAGGACTAGCGTTTCACAATGAGCAGTTCTTC. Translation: CASSGGLAFHNEQFF.

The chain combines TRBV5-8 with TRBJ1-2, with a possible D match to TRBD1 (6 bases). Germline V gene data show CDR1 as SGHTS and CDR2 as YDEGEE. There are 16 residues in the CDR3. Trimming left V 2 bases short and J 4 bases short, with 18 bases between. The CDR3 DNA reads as TGTGCCAGCAGCTTAGTGGGGGACATGACGATCTATGGCTACACCTTC. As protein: CASSLVGDMTIYGYTF.

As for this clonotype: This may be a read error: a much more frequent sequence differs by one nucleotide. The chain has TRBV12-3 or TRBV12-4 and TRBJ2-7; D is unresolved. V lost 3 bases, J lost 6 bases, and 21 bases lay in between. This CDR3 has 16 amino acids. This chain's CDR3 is CASSFGIAPSMGEQYF. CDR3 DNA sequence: TGTGCCAGCAGTTTTGGCATCGCCCCCAGCATGGGCGAGCAGTACTTC.

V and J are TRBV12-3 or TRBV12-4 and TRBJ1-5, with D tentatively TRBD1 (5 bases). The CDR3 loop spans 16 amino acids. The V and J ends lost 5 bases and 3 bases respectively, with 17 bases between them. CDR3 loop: CASSTSRDANNQPQHF. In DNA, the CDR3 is TGTGCCAGCAGTACGTCCCGGGACGCCAACAATCAGCCCCAGCATTTT.

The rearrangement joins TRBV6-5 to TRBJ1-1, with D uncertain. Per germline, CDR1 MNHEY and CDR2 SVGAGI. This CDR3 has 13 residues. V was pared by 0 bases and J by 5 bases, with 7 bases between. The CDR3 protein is CASSYSHGTEAFF. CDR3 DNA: TGTGCCAGCAGTTACTCTCACGGGACTGAAGCTTTCTTT.

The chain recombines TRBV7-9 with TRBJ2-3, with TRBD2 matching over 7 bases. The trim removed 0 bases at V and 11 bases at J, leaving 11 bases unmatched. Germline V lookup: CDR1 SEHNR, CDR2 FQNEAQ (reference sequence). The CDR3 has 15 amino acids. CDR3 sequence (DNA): TGTGCCAGCAGCTTAGCGCTGACGGGGGGAAGTGTGCAGTATTTT. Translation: CASSLALTGGSVQYF.

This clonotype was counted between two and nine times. The chain's CDR3 is CATNQTGRVSTDTQYF. As DNA, the CDR3 is TGTGCCACCAACCAGACAGGGAGGGTGAGCACAGATACGCAGTATTTT. The chain employs TRBV6-5 and TRBJ2-3; D tentatively reads TRBD1 or TRBD2 (7 bases each). Germline assignment: CDR1 MNHEY and CDR2 SVGAGI. Trimming took off 10 bases at V and 0 bases at J, with 20 bases between the two ends. CDR3 length equals 16 residues.

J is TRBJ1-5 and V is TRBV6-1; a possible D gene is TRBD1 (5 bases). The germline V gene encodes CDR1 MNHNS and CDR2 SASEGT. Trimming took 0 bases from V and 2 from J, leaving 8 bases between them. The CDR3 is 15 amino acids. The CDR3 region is CASSEARDGNQPQHF. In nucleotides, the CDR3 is TGTGCCAGCAGTGAAGCCCGGGACGGCAATCAGCCCCAGCATTTT.

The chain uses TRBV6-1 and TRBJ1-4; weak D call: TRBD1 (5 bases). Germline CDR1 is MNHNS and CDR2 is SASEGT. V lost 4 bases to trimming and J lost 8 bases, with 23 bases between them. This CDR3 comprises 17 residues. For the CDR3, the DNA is TGTGCCAGCAGTGTCGGGCAGGGATATTACCTTGGGGAAAAACTGTTTTTT. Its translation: CASSVGQGYYLGEKLFF.

The CDR3 nucleotides read TGCGCCAGCAGCCCTGAAAAGGCCGCCGGAGCGGGGTTGGAGTATTTT. Its protein product is CASSPEKAAGAGLEYF. The chain recombines TRBV4-1 with TRBJ2-3; the match to TRBD2 covers 7 bases. Trimming took 4 bases from V and 13 from J; bases not matched to a gene: 20. Germline V gene lookup returns CDR1 MGHRA and CDR2 YSYEKL. CDR3 length: 16 amino acids.